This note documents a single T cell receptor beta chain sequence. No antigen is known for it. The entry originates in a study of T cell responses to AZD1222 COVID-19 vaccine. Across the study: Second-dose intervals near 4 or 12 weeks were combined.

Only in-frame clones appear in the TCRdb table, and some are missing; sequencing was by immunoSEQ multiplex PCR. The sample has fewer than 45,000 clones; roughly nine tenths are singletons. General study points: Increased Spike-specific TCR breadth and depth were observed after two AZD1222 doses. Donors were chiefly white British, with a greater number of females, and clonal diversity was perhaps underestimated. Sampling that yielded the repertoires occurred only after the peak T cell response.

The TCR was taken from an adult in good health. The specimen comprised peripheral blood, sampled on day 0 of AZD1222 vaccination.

The CDR3 region has the DNA TGTGCCAGCAGCTCTCGACAGGGTGGGTACAATGAGCAGTTCTTC. Translation gives CASSSRQGGYNEQFF. This chain connects TRBV7-9 to TRBJ2-1, with 7 bases identical to TRBD1. Looked up from germline, CDR1 is SEHNR and CDR2 is FQNEAQ (reference sequence). The CDR3 has 15 amino acids. After removal of 4 bases from V and 4 bases from J, the junction contained 7 bases not matched to a gene.